This T cell receptor (beta chain) was profiled in a study of response to subunit inactivated influenza vaccine. General study findings and limits: Authors suggested each seasonal flu vaccination may recruit only limited numbers of new T cells.

TCRdb reprocessed the RT-PCR reads with MiXCR, giving one entry per CDR3 protein. Counted here are more than 700,000 distinct CDR3 sequences, approximately 22% occurring once; the ten biggest clones make up about 10%. With regard to this clonotype: Its antigen is not identified.

Germline V CDR1 and CDR2: LGHNA, YSLEER. V was clipped by 1 base and J by 6 bases, with 16 bases between them. This CDR3 is 15 amino acids long. This specimen consisted of PBMCs from blood, obtained about 5 days after vaccination. This receptor was taken from a man between 50 and 59 years old who received an inactivated influenza vaccine. V usage is TRBV4-3 and J usage is TRBJ2-7; D gene ambiguous. The CDR3 DNA follows: TGCGCCAGCAGCCAAGGAATCCCACCTACGGGCGAGCAGTACTTC. It translates to CASSQGIPPTGEQYF.